This T cell receptor beta chain was documented in a study of Ad26.COV2.S vaccination and SARS-CoV-2 variants (dated by TCRdb to the early 2020s). Notes on the research overall: Vaccine-arm donors were drawn from COV1001, a multicentre, randomized, double-blind, placebo-controlled phase I-IIa trial of Ad26.COV2.S in healthy adults. Ad26.COV2.S was given intramuscularly at 5x10^10 or 1x10^11 viral particles, as a single shot or as two shots 56 days apart. Sequencing of the TCRbeta repertoire served to evaluate the specificity and breadth of SARS-CoV-2-reactive T cell receptors following Ad26.COV2.S vaccination. A total of approximately 30 samples were included in the TCR-sequenced set, comprising around 19 Ad26.COV2.S vaccine recipients, 5 placebo recipients and 8 SARS-CoV-2 convalescent individuals. Trial participants were randomized into five groups of five: low-dose or high-dose Ad26.COV2.S given once or twice, or placebo on both occasions. Investigators did not know the trial group allocation while performing experiments and assessing outcomes.

What this sample's treatment or condition label stands for: around 19 received Ad26.COV2.S at low or high dose, single or two shots; about 5 received placebo; per-sample allocation not given. Repertoires of vaccine and placebo recipients were sequenced from samples taken on day 63 after the first injection. Between 29 July and 7 August 2020, Cohort 1b enrolled 20 to 30 adults aged 18-55 years at one site in Boston, USA. Ad26.COV2.S was a replication-incompetent adenovirus type 26 vector expressing a prefusion-stabilized SARS-CoV-2 spike protein from the original Wuhan strain. A note on this clone: Its antigen is currently not known. Nothing much larger sits one base from this clone, and base qualities are not available.

Trimming removed 0 bases from V and 2 bases from J, leaving 10 bases between the germline ends. The CDR3 sequence holds 15 residues, the cysteine and phenylalanine included. Just CDR3 DNA is preserved here, 45 bases in frame from base 1. From the germline V gene, CDR1 is MGHRA and CDR2 is YSYEKL. Broader findings and caveats from the paper: After vaccination, spike-specific CD8+ and CD4+ T cell responses were reported to show substantial breadth. The authors noted that the TCR breadth and depth analyses may have underestimated total T cell responses. Vaccine and placebo recipients had comparable non-spike TCR breadth, which fits with the vaccine containing only spike. Higher spike-specific TCR breadth was observed in Ad26.COV2.S recipients than in placebo recipients (P = 0.0014). The study lacked the statistical power to compare responses across vaccine doses or regimens.

The immunoSEQ Assay was used to sequence TCRbeta CDR3 regions. After extraction, genomic DNA underwent amplification by bias-controlled multiplex PCR, followed by high-throughput sequencing. The source study handled its data this way. To quantify the absolute abundance of every unique TCRbeta CDR3 region, sequences were collapsed and filtered. T cell fraction was estimated by normalizing TCRbeta template counts to usable DNA, with usable DNA measured through amplification of reference genes found in all nucleated cells. Repertoire TCRs were annotated as SARS-CoV-2-specific when V gene, CDR3 amino acid sequence and J gene were exactly matched to a known reactive TCR set. The reference SARS-CoV-2 TCR set was derived from MIRA and filtered for enrichment in COVID-19-positive ImmuneCODE repertoires, a step that removed public or cross-reactive TCRs. Using the MIRA antigens, annotated TCRs were further analysed by specific ORF or by position within an ORF. Depth was the summed frequency of annotated unique rearrangements, while breadth was defined as annotated unique rearrangements over total unique productive rearrangements. Group comparisons of TCR breadth used two-sided Wilcoxon rank-sum tests. The immuneACCESS repertoire file appears here via TCRdb, limited to in-frame rearrangements. These files lack a portion of the clones; in checked studies, under half of the deficit traces to unresolved V genes, and the cause of the others is not known. That table furnishes V, J and clone size, whereas the DNA furnished D and trimming. In all, the sample holds about 280,000 clones, and around 87% of those were seen once. The biggest ten clones account for about 3.1% of the sample.

The TCR comes from a person aged 18-60 years who received the Ad26.COV2.S COVID-19 vaccine or a placebo. The starting material was peripheral blood, obtained in a trial of Ad26.COV2.S vaccine versus placebo. The sequence links TRBV4-1 to TRBJ1-1; no D gene call is confident. The nucleotides read TGCGCCAGCAGCCAAGACCCCCAGACTAACACTGAAGCTTTCTTT. Translated, it gives CASSQDPQTNTEAFF.